The entry below describes one TCR beta chain. This CDR3 has 13 residues. The germline CDR1 and CDR2 sequences are SQVTM and ANQGSEA. With V trimmed by 6 bases and J by 4 bases, 7 bases remained unmatched. The entry originates in a study of T cell changes during pregnancy in multiple sclerosis. Some clones are missing from TCRdb's copy, which holds only in-frame ones; the method was immunoSEQ multiplex PCR. The data show some 60,000 clones, with roughly 93% seen just once and about 0.33% held by the top ten. V usage is TRBV29-1 and J usage is TRBJ1-1; 8 positions match TRBD1. The sample consisted of CD4+ T cells from peripheral blood mononuclear cells, taken before pregnancy. The clonotype was recovered from a female donor with multiple sclerosis, enrolled in a pregnancy study. This CDR3 is CSVQTGEGTEAFF. The DNA of the CDR3 is TGCAGCGTCCAGACAGGGGAAGGCACTGAAGCTTTCTTT. The full variable domain, in which reference TRBV29-1 and TRBJ1-1 provide the parts outside the CDR3, is SAVISQKPSRDICQRGTSLTIQCQVDSQVTMMFWYRQQPGQSLTLIATANQGSEATYESGFVIDKFPISRPNLTFSTLTVSNMSPEDSSIYLCSVQTGEGTEAFFGQGTRLTVV.